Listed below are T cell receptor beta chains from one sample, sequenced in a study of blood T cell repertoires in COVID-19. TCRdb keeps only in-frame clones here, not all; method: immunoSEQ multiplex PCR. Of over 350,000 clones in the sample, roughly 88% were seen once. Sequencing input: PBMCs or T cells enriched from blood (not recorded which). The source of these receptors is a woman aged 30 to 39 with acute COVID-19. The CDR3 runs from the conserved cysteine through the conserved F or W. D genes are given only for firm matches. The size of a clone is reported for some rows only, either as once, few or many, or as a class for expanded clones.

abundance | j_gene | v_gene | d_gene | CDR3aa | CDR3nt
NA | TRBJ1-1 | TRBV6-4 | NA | CASGGQNTEAFF | TGTGCCAGCGGGGGACAGAACACTGAAGCTTTCTTT
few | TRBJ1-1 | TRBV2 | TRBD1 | CASRVQGENTEAFF | TGTGCCAGCAGAGTACAGGGGGAGAACACTGAAGCTTTCTTT
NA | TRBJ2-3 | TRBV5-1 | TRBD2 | CASSFLADTDTQYF | TGCGCCAGCAGCTTTCTAGCGGACACAGATACGCAGTATTTT
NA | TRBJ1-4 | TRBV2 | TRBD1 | CASSDGTGTEKLFF | TGTGCCAGCAGCGACGGGACAGGGACTGAAAAACTGTTTTTT
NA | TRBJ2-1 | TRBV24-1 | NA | CATSPPRGNEQFF | TGTGCCACCTCACCTCCACGGGGCAATGAGCAGTTCTTC
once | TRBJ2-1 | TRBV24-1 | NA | CATSDGRGREQFF | TGTGCCACCAGTGATGGTAGGGGCCGTGAGCAGTTCTTC
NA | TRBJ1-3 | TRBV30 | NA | CAWSVRRGDTIYF | TGTGCCTGGAGTGTACGGCGGGGGGACACCATATATTTT
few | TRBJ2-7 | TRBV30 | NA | CAWSVRAGRFYEQYF | TGTGCCTGGAGTGTAAGGGCAGGGAGGTTCTACGAGCAGTACTTC
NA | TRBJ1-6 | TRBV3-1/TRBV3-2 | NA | CASSHKMTNRYNSPLHF | TGTGCCAGCAGCCATAAGATGACAAACAGGTATAATTCACCCCTCCACTTT
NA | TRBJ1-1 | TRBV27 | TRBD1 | CASGTGDTEAFF | TGTGCCAGCGGGACAGGGGACACTGAAGCTTTCTTT
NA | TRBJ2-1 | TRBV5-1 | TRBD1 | CASRPAQGAYNEQFF | TGCGCCAGCAGGCCCGCACAGGGGGCCTACAATGAGCAGTTCTTC
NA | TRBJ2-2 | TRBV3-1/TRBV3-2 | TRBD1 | CASSQDLASTGGRHGELFF | TGTGCCAGCAGCCAAGATTTGGCCTCGACAGGGGGCAGGCACGGGGAGCTGTTTTTT
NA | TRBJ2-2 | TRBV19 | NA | CASTTSLGLATFVGTGELFF | TGTGCCAGTACCACCTCCCTGGGTCTAGCGACTTTTGTAGGCACCGGGGAGCTGTTTTTT
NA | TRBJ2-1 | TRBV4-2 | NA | CASSQGGPSNEQFF | TGTGCCAGCAGCCAAGGGGGGCCTTCCAATGAGCAGTTCTTC
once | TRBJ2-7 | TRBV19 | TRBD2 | CASSWTSGPSSYEQYF | TGTGCCAGTAGTTGGACTAGCGGGCCCAGCTCCTACGAGCAGTACTTC
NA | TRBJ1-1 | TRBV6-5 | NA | CASSYFGEIGTEAFF | TGTGCCAGCAGTTACTTCGGGGAGATCGGCACTGAAGCTTTCTTT
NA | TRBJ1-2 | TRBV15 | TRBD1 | CATSRDSYRGPLVNYGYTF | TGTGCCACCAGCAGAGATTCTTACAGGGGGCCTTTGGTTAACTATGGCTACACCTTC
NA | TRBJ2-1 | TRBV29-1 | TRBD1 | CSVGGGQGYNEQFF | TGCAGCGTTGGGGGGGGACAGGGTTACAATGAGCAGTTCTTC